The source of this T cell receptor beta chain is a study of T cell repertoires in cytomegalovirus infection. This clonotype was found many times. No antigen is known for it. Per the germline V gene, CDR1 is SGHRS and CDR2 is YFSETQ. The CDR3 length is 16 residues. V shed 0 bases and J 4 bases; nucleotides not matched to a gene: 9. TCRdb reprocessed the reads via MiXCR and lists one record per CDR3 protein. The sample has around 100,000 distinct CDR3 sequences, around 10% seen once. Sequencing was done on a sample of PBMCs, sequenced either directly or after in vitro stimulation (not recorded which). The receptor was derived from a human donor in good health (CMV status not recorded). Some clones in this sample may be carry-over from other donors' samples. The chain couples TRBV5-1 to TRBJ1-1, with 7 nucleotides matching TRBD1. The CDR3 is CASSLDWGQGGTEAFF. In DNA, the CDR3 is TGCGCCAGCAGCTTGGATTGGGGCCAGGGGGGCACTGAAGCTTTCTTT.